The entry below describes one T cell receptor (beta chain). Its antigen is unidentified. These data belong to a study of T cells in Graves' hyperthyroidism and ophthalmopathy. General observations from the study: Stable hyperthyroidism was told apart from ophthalmopathy by a model built on 13 V-J features. Appearing also in blood were most of the thyroid clonotypes expanded above 0.001.

The V end lost 4 bases, the J end lost 4 bases, and 13 bases lay between the germline ends. Germline V lookup: CDR1 LGHNA, CDR2 YNFKEQ. The CDR3 sequence is 14 residues long. The investigators amplified TCR beta CDR3 regions from RNA transcripts. Primed by the HTBI set, a first-round RT-PCR was run on the TCR CDR3. Each CDR3 protein is one row after TCRdb ran MiXCR on the multiplex PCR reads. This table holds about 840,000 distinct CDR3 sequences, more than 30% found once. For Graves' hyperthyroidism to be stable, ophthalmopathy could not progress within 18 months. Exclusion followed for patients with uncontrolled infection, other autoimmune disease, pregnancy or lactation.

The receptor was derived from a man aged 18 to 35 with Graves' hyperthyroidism. V is TRBV4-2 and J is TRBJ1-2; possibly TRBD1 for D (6 bases). The sequenced material came from blood. Written as DNA, the CDR3 is TGTGCCAGCAGCCCCCGGGACACAACCTATGGCTACACCTTC. Translation gives CASSPRDTTYGYTF.